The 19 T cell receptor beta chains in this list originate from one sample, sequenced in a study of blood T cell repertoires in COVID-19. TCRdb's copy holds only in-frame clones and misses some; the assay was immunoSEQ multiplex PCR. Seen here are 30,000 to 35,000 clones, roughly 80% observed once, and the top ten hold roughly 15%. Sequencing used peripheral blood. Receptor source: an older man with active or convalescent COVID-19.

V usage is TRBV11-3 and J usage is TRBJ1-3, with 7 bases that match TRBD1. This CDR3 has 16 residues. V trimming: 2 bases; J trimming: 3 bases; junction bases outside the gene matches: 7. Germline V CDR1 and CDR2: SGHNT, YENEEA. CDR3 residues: CASSLLQGELGNTIYF. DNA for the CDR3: TGTGCCAGCAGCTTACTGCAGGGGGAACTTGGAAACACCATATATTTT.

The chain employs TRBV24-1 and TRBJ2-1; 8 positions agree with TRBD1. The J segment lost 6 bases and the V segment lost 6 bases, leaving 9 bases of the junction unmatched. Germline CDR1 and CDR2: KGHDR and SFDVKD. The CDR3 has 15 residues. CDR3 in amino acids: CATSSTGTGINEQFF. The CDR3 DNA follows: TGTGCCACCAGTTCCACCGGGACAGGTATCAATGAGCAGTTCTTC.

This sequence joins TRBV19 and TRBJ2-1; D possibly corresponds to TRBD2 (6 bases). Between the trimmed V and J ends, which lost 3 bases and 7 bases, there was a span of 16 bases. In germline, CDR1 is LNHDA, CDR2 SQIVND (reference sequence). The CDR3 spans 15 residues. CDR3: CASSISGTVGNEQFF. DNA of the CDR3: TGTGCCAGTAGTATTAGTGGGACTGTGGGGAATGAGCAGTTCTTC.

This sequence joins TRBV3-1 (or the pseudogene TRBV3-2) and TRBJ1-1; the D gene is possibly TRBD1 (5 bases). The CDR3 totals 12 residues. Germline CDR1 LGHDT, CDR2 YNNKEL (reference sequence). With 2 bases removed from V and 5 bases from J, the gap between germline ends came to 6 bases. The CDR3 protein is CASSQKGTEAFF. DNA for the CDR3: TGTGCCAGCAGCCAAAAGGGGACTGAAGCTTTCTTT.

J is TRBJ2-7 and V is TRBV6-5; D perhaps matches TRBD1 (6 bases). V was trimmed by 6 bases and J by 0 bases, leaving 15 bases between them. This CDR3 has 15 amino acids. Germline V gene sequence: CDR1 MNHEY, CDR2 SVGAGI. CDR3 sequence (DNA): TGTGCCAGCAGAAGGGGGACAACCAACTCCTACGAGCAGTACTTC. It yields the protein CASRRGTTNSYEQYF.

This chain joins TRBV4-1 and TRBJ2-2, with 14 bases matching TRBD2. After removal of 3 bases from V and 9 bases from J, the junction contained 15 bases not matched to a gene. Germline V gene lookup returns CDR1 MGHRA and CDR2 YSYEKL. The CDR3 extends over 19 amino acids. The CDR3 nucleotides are TGCGCCAGCAGCCAGGATTATCCGGGACTAGCGGGAGATTCCCGGGAGCTGTTTTTT. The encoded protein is CASSQDYPGLAGDSRELFF.

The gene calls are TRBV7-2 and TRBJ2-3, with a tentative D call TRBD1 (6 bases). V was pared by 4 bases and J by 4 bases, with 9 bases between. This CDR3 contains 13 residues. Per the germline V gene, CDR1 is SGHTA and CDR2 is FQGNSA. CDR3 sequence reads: CASSYGGPDTQYF. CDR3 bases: TGTGCCAGCAGCTATGGGGGCCCAGATACGCAGTATTTT. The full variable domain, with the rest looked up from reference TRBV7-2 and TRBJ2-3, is GAGVSQSPSNKVTEKGKDVELRCDPISGHTALYWYRQSLGQGLEFLIYFQGNSAPDKSGLPSDRFSAERTGGSVSTLTIQRTQQEDSAVYLCASSYGGPDTQYFGPGTRLTVL.

The CDR3 DNA follows: TGCAGCGTTGTTTTTCGGGCCCTTCTCCGGGACAGGGGATCAACCGGGGAGCTGTTTTTT. The encoded protein is CSVVFRALLRDRGSTGELFF. This rearrangement joins TRBV29-1 to TRBJ2-2; 10 nucleotides line up with TRBD1. From germline, CDR1 is SQVTM and CDR2 ANQGSEA. V shed 4 bases, J shed 5 bases, and the junction held 22 bases outside the gene matches. The CDR3 covers 20 residues.

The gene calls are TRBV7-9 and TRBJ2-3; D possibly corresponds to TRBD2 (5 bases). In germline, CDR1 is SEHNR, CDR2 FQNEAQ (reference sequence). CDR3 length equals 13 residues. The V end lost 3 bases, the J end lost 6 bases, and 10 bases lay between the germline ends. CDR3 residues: CASSFHLADTQYF. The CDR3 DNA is TGTGCCAGCAGCTTCCATTTAGCGGATACGCAGTATTTT.

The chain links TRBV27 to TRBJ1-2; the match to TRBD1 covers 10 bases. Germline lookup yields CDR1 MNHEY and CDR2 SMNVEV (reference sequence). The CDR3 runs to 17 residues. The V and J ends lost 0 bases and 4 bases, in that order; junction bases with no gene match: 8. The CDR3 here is CASSLSSGQGTIYGYTF. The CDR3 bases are TGTGCCAGCAGTTTATCTTCGGGACAGGGGACTATCTATGGCTACACCTTC.

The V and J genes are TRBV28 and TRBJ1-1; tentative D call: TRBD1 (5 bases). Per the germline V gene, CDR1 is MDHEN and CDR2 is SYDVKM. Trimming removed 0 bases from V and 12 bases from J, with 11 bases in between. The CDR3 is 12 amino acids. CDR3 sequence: CASSLWQGTTFF. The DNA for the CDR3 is TGTGCCAGCAGTTTATGGCAGGGAACAACTTTCTTT.

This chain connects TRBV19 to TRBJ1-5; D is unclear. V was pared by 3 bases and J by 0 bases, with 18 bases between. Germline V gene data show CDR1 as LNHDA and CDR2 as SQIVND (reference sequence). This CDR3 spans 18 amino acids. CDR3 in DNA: TGTGCCAGTAGTATCCATCCGAGGTGGAGTAATAGCAATCAGCCCCAGCATTTT. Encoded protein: CASSIHPRWSNSNQPQHF.

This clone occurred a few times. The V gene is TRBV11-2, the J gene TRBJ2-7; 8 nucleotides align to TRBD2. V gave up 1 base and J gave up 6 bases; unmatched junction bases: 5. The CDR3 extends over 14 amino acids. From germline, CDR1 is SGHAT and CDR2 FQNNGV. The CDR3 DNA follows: TGTGCCAGCAGCTTAGTCGCGGGAGGTTTCGAGCAGTACTTC. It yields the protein CASSLVAGGFEQYF.

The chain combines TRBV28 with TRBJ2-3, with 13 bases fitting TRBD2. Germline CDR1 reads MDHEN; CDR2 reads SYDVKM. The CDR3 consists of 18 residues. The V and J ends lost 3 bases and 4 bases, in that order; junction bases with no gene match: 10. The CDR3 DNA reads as TGTGCCAGCAGTTTGCGGACTAGCGGGAGAAGATTCCCAGATACGCAGTATTTT. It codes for CASSLRTSGRRFPDTQYF.

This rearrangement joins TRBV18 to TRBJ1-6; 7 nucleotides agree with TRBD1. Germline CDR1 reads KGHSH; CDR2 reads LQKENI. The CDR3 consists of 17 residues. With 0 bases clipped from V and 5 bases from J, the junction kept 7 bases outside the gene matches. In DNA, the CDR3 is TGTGCCAGCTCACCACCGACAGGGTCTCTCGATAATTCACCCCTCCACTTT. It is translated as CASSPPTGSLDNSPLHF. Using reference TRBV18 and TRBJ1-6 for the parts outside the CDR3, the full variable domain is NAGVMQNPRHLVRRRGQEARLRCSPMKGHSHVYWYRQLPEEGLKFMVYLQKENIIDESGMPKERFSAEFPKEGPSILRIQQVVRGDSAAYFCASSPPTGSLDNSPLHFGNGTRLTVT.

The CDR3 DNA sequence: TGTGCCAGCAGCCAAGAAACGGGGGGAGAGCCCCTCGAGCAGTACTTC. Protein product: CASSQETGGEPLEQYF. V gene TRBV4-2 combines with J gene TRBJ2-7; 7 bases fit TRBD2. CDR1 and CDR2 (germline): LGHNA, YNFKEQ. V dropped 0 bases and J dropped 6; count of bases not matched to a gene: 11. The CDR3 spans 16 residues.

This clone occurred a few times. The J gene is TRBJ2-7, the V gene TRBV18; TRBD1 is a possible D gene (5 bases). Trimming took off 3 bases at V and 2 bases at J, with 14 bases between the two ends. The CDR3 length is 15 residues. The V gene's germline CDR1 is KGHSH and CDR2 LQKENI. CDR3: CASSPAMTVPYEQYF. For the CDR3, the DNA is TGTGCCAGCTCACCTGCTATGACAGTTCCCTACGAGCAGTACTTC.

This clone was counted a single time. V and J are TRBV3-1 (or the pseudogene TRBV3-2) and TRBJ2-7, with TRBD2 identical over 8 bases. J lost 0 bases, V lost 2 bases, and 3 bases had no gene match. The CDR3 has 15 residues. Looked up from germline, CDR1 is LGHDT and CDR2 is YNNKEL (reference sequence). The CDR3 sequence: CASSQSGSDSYEQYF. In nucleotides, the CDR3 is TGTGCCAGCAGCCAAAGCGGGAGTGACTCCTACGAGCAGTACTTC.

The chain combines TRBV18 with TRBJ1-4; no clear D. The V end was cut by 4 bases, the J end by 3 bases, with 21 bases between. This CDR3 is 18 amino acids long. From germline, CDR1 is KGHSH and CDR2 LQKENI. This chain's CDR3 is CASSRSGDSIVANEKLFF. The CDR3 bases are TGTGCCAGCTCACGCTCCGGGGATTCGATTGTGGCTAATGAAAAACTGTTTTTT.